This T cell receptor (beta chain) originates from a study of T-cell memory formation after mild COVID-19. Study background: TCR clusters mostly belonged to single donors. Study-level results: Clones contracting over day 15 to 85 were CD4/CD8 balanced, with later expanders leaning CD4+. Pre-infection memory showed some responding clones, and this suggested that cross-reactive memory joined.

This clonotype was counted between two and nine times. The antigen remains undetermined. Constant-segment-primed 5'RACE gave TCR alpha and TCR beta cDNA libraries with sample barcodes and UMIs. TCRdb reanalysed the 5' RACE reads using MiXCR and keeps one entry per CDR3 protein. The repertoire holds 400,000 to 500,000 distinct CDR3 sequences, with approximately 18% as singletons. V lost 3 bases to trimming and J lost 7 bases; unmatched junction nucleotides: 7. CDR1 is MNHEY, CDR2 SVGEGT, per germline. The CDR3 sequence is 15 residues long. The sequenced sample was PBMCs or a T cell subset sorted from them (not recorded which). The sequence derives from a man between 18 and 35 years old who had mild COVID-19 (a few samples of this study predate the infection). Cell type and time point are not known. V and J are TRBV6-2 or TRBV6-3 and TRBJ2-3; 10 nucleotides align to TRBD2. CDR3 in DNA: TGTGCCAGCAGTTATCCAGCGGGGGGGAAATATACGCAGTATTTT. It codes for CASSYPAGGKYTQYF.